This TCR beta chain derives from a study of T cells in women clearing cervical HPV infection. The CDR3 is 15 residues long. Germline lookup yields CDR1 SGHTA and CDR2 FQGNSA. Comments on this clone: Read coverage stops 3 residues before the CDR3 terminus; the germline J gene supplies the remainder.

Repertoires were generated with immunoSEQ multiplex PCR, while TCRdb's copy carries only in-frame clones and drops some. The listing contains under 20,000 clones. Sample: blood buffy coat. The sequence came from a woman between 18 and 70 years old with a cervical HPV16 infection that either progressed to CIN3+ or cleared (not recorded which). This sequence joins TRBV7-2 and TRBJ1-2; the D is unclear. CDR3 sequence: CASSARTSGQDTYTF. CDR3 DNA (partial): TGTGCCAGCAGCGCCAGGACTAGCGGGCAAGATACC.